What follows are 28 T cell receptor beta chains derived from one specimen sequenced in a study of Graves' ophthalmopathy and Graves' hyperthyroidism. The TCR beta CDR3 regions underwent amplification from RNA transcripts. RT-PCR in the first round used HTBI primers; a second-round multiplex PCR followed. TCRdb re-called the multiplex PCR reads through MiXCR, storing one row per CDR3 protein. This table has around 1.1 million distinct CDR3 sequences, less than 45% appearing once. The sample comprised peripheral blood or thyroid tissue (not recorded which). The receptor set was obtained from an adult man with Graves' hyperthyroidism.

This clonotype was counted ten times or more. This chain uses TRBV9 with TRBJ1-4, with 8 nucleotides matching TRBD1. This CDR3 has 15 residues. Unmatched junction bases numbered 4, after V lost 2 bases and J lost 4 bases. From germline, CDR1 is SGDLS and CDR2 YYNGEE. CDR3 coding DNA: TGTGCCAGCAGCGTTGGGACAGGCGTTAATGAAAAACTGTTTTTT. Translation gives CASSVGTGVNEKLFF.

This clonotype was counted between two and nine times. The J gene is TRBJ2-7, the V gene TRBV11-2; tentatively, D is TRBD1 (5 bases). Germline-derived CDR1 and CDR2 are SGHAT and FQNNGV. The CDR3 contains 13 residues. Trimming left V 5 bases short and J 7 bases short, with 15 bases between. For the CDR3, the DNA is TGTGCCAGCAGCCCAGGGTTAGAAGGGGAGCAGTACTTC. Translated: CASSPGLEGEQYF.

This clonotype was recorded many times. V and J are TRBV6-5 and TRBJ1-1; perhaps TRBD1 as D (6 bases). The V and J ends lost 9 bases and 3 bases respectively, with 17 bases between them. The CDR3 is 14 residues long. The germline CDR1 and CDR2 sequences are MNHEY and SVGAGI. The CDR3 DNA reads as TGTGCCAGTGCCGCGGGGGGCCGTGACACTGAAGCTTTCTTT. Translation: CASAAGGRDTEAFF.

V and J are TRBV15 and TRBJ1-6; 10 bases are a match to TRBD1. Trimming removed 5 bases from V and 5 bases from J; junction bases left unmatched: 3. Germline CDR1 is LNHNV and CDR2 is YYDKDF (reference sequence). The CDR3 covers 15 residues. Here the CDR3 reads CATSPGQGHNSPLHF. As DNA, the CDR3 is TGTGCCACCAGCCCGGGACAGGGGCATAATTCACCCCTCCACTTT.

At least ten counts were recorded for this clonotype. The chain employs TRBV10-3 and TRBJ1-2; the match to TRBD1 covers 7 bases. Unmatched junction bases numbered 7, after V lost 2 bases and J lost 4 bases. Germline V gene lookup returns CDR1 ENHRY and CDR2 SYGVKD. This CDR3 is 15 amino acids long. The CDR3 sequence is CAISERGQLSYGYTF. CDR3 bases: TGTGCCATCAGTGAGAGGGGACAGCTAAGCTATGGCTACACCTTC.

This rearrangement joins TRBV10-3 to TRBJ2-5; D possibly corresponds to TRBD2 (6 bases). The germline V gene encodes CDR1 ENHRY and CDR2 SYGVKD. Deletions cut 7 bases from V and 7 bases from J, with 25 bases between. This CDR3 is 16 amino acids long. CDR3 DNA: TGTGCCATCACTCGGGGAGATCAGGGAGGTTTGGGGACCCAGTACTTC. Its translation is CAITRGDQGGLGTQYF.

This clonotype appeared many times. V gene TRBV7-8 combines with J gene TRBJ1-5; possible D gene TRBD1, 5 bases. Germline CDR1 and CDR2: SGHVS and FQNEAQ. Trimming removed 1 base at V and 4 bases at J, with 11 bases between. This CDR3 has 15 amino acids. The CDR3 nucleotides read TGTGCCAGCAGCTTAGAGGCGGCAGGGAATCAGCCCCAGCATTTT. It codes for CASSLEAAGNQPQHF.

This clonotype was seen many times. The J gene is TRBJ1-2, the V gene TRBV29-1, with D unresolved. The CDR3 is 11 residues long. Trimming took 2 bases from V and 7 from J, leaving 8 bases between them. Germline assignment: CDR1 SQVTM and CDR2 ANQGSEA. This CDR3 reads CSVERIGGYTF. CDR3 bases: TGCAGCGTTGAACGTATCGGTGGCTACACCTTC.

This rearrangement joins TRBV6-1 to TRBJ2-7; weak D call: TRBD1 (5 bases). Trimming stripped 4 bases from V and 3 bases from J, with 22 bases between. Per germline, CDR1 MNHNS and CDR2 SASEGT. The CDR3 has 17 residues. CDR3 loop: CASSALGRATNHYEQYF. The CDR3 DNA sequence: TGTGCCAGCAGTGCCCTGGGGCGAGCTACAAATCACTACGAGCAGTACTTC.

This clonotype was observed a handful of times. For the CDR3, the DNA is TGTGCCTGGAACGGACAAGGGTACACTGAAGCTTTCTTT. Encoded protein: CAWNGQGYTEAFF. The chain carries TRBV30 and TRBJ1-1; a possible D gene is TRBD1 (5 bases). CDR1 and CDR2 (germline): GTSNPN, SVGIG (reference sequence). The CDR3 loop spans 13 amino acids. The V end lost 4 bases, the J end lost 3 bases, and 12 bases lay between the germline ends.

The chain has TRBV7-9 and TRBJ2-7, with TRBD2 matching over 7 bases. The V gene end was trimmed by 5 bases and the J gene end by 6 bases; junction bases not matched to a gene: 4. In germline, CDR1 is SEHNR, CDR2 FQNEAQ (reference sequence). This CDR3 spans 12 amino acids. CDR3 nucleotide sequence: TGTGCCAGCAGCGGGGGGGTCAGCGAGCAGTACTTC. This codes for CASSGGVSEQYF.

The rearrangement joins TRBV5-1 to TRBJ1-1; 8 bases line up with TRBD1. The CDR3 is 14 residues long. CDR1 SGHRS and CDR2 YFSETQ come from the germline V gene. V shed 4 bases and J 11 bases; nucleotides not matched to a gene: 13. The CDR3 DNA reads as TGCGCCAGCAGCCCTATGGGACAGGCGTTTGAGGCTTTCTTT. It is translated as CASSPMGQAFEAFF.

The rearrangement links TRBV9 to TRBJ1-5, with TRBD1 identical over 8 bases. Losses at the gene ends were 4 bases for V and 2 bases for J; bases not matched to a gene: 8. The germline gives CDR1 SGDLS, CDR2 YYNGEE. The CDR3 sequence is 16 residues long. The CDR3 loop is CASSQAGGAGNQPQHF. DNA for the CDR3: TGTGCCAGCAGCCAGGCAGGGGGCGCGGGCAATCAGCCCCAGCATTTT. Filled out from reference TRBV9 and TRBJ1-5, the complete variable domain reads DSGVTQTPKHLITATGQRVTLRCSPRSGDLSVYWYQQSLDQGLQFLIQYYNGEERAKGNILERFSAQQFPDLHSELNLSSLELGDSALYFCASSQAGGAGNQPQHFGDGTRLSIL.

This clonotype was counted many times. The chain couples TRBV15 to TRBJ2-5; D may match TRBD1 or TRBD2 (5 bases each). The germline V and J ends were trimmed by 0 bases and 5 bases, with 13 bases remaining between them. There are 15 residues in the CDR3. Per the germline V gene, CDR1 is LNHNV and CDR2 is YYDKDF (reference sequence). The CDR3 region is CATSRDPAGTETQYF. DNA of the CDR3: TGTGCCACCAGCAGAGATCCGGCAGGGACGGAGACCCAGTACTTC. The full variable domain, with the rest looked up from reference TRBV15 and TRBJ2-5, is DAMVIQNPRYQVTQFGKPVTLSCSQTLNHNVMYWYQQKSSQAPKLLFHYYDKDFNNEADTPDNFQSRRPNTSFCFLDIRSPGLGDTAMYLCATSRDPAGTETQYFGPGTRLLVL.

Turning to this clonotype: It may be a read error: a sequence one base away is much more abundant. The chain has TRBV20-1 and TRBJ2-5; D possibly corresponds to TRBD1 (5 bases). Per the germline V gene, CDR1 is DFQATT and CDR2 is SNEGSKA (reference sequence). The CDR3 is 10 amino acids. CDR3: CGAAQGTQYF. For the CDR3, the DNA is TGCGGGGCGGCTCAAGGGACCCAGTACTTC.

In its sample, this clonotype was seen once. Germline is not matched at one junction end, which may reflect a read error. The V call is TRBV20-1, the J call TRBJ2-2; tentative D call: TRBD2 (6 bases). Germline loops: CDR1 DFQATT, CDR2 SNEGSKA (reference sequence). The CDR3 runs to 14 residues. CDR3 residues: CSAASGVEHRGAVF. CDR3 DNA: TGCAGTGCCGCCTCGGGGGTCGAACACCGGGGAGCTGTTTTT.

In regard to this clonotype: A much larger clone sits a single nucleotide away, making a read error possible. The chain recombines TRBV7-8 with TRBJ1-5; D is uncertain. This CDR3 is built from 14 residues. Germline V gene lookup returns CDR1 SGHVS and CDR2 FQNEAQ. CDR3 nucleotide sequence: TGTGCCAGCAGTACCTTCTCTAGCAATCAGTCCCAGCATTTT. This codes for CASSTFSSNQSQHF.

J is TRBJ2-7 and V is TRBV9; TRBD1 matches at 10 bases. With 4 bases clipped from V and 6 bases from J, the junction kept 7 bases outside the gene matches. This CDR3 comprises 14 residues. The germline gives CDR1 SGDLS, CDR2 YYNGEE. The CDR3 region has the DNA TGTGCCAGCAGCTCGGGACAGGGGATAAGCGAGCAGTACTTC. This encodes CASSSGQGISEQYF.

This clonotype was counted only a few times. The rearrangement uses TRBV12-3 or TRBV12-4 and TRBJ1-5; a weak D match, TRBD1 (6 bases). V dropped 5 bases and J dropped 7 bases, with 15 bases sitting between them. The CDR3 consists of 14 residues. This CDR3 reads CASSRGGARQPQHF. The CDR3 DNA follows: TGTGCCAGCAGTAGGGGGGGGGCGAGGCAGCCCCAGCATTTT.

This clonotype showed up many times. CDR3 residues: CASSLGISYTF. For the CDR3, the DNA is TGTGCCAGCAGCTTAGGGATAAGCTACACCTTC. The chain employs TRBV7-2 and TRBJ1-2, with D uncertain. Germline-derived CDR1 and CDR2 are SGHTA and FQGNSA. This CDR3 is 11 amino acids long. V was trimmed by 1 base and J by 9 bases, leaving 6 bases between them.

This clonotype was seen at least ten times. The V call is TRBV7-2, the J call TRBJ2-7; the D gene is possibly TRBD1 (5 bases). V dropped 4 bases and J dropped 6 bases, with 13 bases sitting between them. The germline V gene has CDR1 SGHTA and CDR2 FQGNSA. The CDR3 covers 13 residues. As DNA, the CDR3 is TGTGCCAGCAGCTCCCCGGACAAAGCCGAGCAGTACTTC. Protein sequence: CASSSPDKAEQYF.

To note about this clonotype: At one end, the junction sequence differs from germline, possibly due to a read error. CDR3 sequence reads: CASSYSRDRISGNTIHF. In nucleotides, the CDR3 is TGTGCCAGCAGTTATAGCCGCGACAGAATCTCTGGAAACACCATACATTTT. This chain joins TRBV25-1 and TRBJ1-3; TRBD1 is a possible D gene (5 bases). The CDR3 runs to 17 residues. Germline-derived CDR1 and CDR2 are MGHDK and SYGVNS.

This clonotype came up many times. The J gene is TRBJ1-5, the V gene TRBV20-1; a weak D match, TRBD1 (5 bases). There are 15 residues in the CDR3. V was cut by 3 bases and J by 4 bases, with 16 bases left in between. Germline V CDR1 and CDR2: DFQATT, SNEGSKA (reference sequence). CDR3 loop: CSARRRTRRNQPQHF. CDR3 sequence (DNA): TGCAGTGCTAGGAGGAGGACAAGACGTAATCAGCCCCAGCATTTT.

Turning to this clonotype: Just one base apart from a much larger clone, this may be a read error. The chain joins TRBV7-2 to TRBJ1-4; D ambiguous. The CDR3 has 14 residues. Germline loops: CDR1 SGHTA, CDR2 FQGNSA. The CDR3 loop reads CASSFETPNEELFF. The CDR3 DNA sequence: TGTGCCAGCAGCTTCGAAACGCCTAATGAAGAACTGTTTTTT.

In the case of this clonotype: A single base separates this from a much larger clone, so it may be a read error. This rearrangement joins TRBV10-3 to TRBJ1-5, with a tentative D call TRBD1 (6 bases). CDR3 size: 17 residues. CDR1 ENHRY and CDR2 SYGVKD come from the germline V gene. DNA for the CDR3: TGTGCCAGCAGTCGAGGACAGTGGGCGTTCTACAATCAGCCCCAGCATTTT. This translates into CASSRGQWAFYNQPQHF.

This clonotype was observed many times. Here the CDR3 DNA reads TGTGCCAGCAGCTTCAGAACACAGGCCTTCGTGAACACTGAAGCTTTCTTT. Amino acids: CASSFRTQAFVNTEAFF. The V call is TRBV7-2, the J call TRBJ1-1; a possible D gene is TRBD1 (5 bases). Germline CDR1 is SGHTA and CDR2 is FQGNSA. V shed 3 bases and J shed 0 bases, with 17 bases lying between them. The CDR3 runs to 17 residues.

The chain is built from TRBV19 and TRBJ2-5; 11 bases map to TRBD2. Germline CDR1 LNHDA, CDR2 SQIVND (reference sequence). The CDR3 totals 15 residues. V lost 3 bases and J lost 5; bases outside the gene matches: 5. The DNA of the CDR3 is TGTGCCAGTAGTATTACTAGCGGGGGCCCGGAGACCCAGTACTTC. This encodes CASSITSGGPETQYF.

Comments on this clonotype: Germline is not matched at one junction end, which may reflect a read error. This chain uses TRBV20-1 with TRBJ2-5; D is undetermined. Germline assignment: CDR1 DFQATT and CDR2 SNEGSKA (reference sequence). The CDR3 extends over 12 amino acids. The CDR3 here is CSAMAHQETQYF. The CDR3 bases are TGCAGTGCTATGGCACATCAAGAGACTCAGTACTTC.